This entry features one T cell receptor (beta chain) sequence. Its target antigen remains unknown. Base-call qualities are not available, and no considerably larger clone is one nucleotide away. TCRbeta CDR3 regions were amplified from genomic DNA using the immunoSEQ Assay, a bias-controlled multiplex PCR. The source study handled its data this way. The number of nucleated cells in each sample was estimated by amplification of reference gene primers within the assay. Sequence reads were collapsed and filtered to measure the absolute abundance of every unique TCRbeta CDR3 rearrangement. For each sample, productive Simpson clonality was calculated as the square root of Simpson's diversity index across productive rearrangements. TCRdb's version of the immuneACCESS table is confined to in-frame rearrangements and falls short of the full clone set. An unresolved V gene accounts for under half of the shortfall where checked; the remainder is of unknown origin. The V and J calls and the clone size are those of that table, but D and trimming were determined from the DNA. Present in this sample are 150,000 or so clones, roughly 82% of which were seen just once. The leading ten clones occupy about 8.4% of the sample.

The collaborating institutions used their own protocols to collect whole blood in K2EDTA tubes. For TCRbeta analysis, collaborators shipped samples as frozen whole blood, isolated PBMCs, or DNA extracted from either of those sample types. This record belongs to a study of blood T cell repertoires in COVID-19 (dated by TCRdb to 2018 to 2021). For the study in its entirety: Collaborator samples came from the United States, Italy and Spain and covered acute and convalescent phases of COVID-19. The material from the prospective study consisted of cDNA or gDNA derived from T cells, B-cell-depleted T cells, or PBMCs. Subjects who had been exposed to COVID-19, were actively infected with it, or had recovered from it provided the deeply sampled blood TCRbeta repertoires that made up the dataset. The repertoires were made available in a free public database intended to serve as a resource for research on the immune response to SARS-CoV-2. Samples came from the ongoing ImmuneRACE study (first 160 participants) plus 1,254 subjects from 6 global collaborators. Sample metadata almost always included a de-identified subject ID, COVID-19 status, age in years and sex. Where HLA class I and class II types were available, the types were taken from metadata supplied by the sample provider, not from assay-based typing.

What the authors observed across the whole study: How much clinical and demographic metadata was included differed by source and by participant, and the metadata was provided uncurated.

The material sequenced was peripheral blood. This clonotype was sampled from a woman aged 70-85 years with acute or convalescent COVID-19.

At the DNA level, the sequence is TGTGCCAGTACGACAGGGGCCTACACAGATACGCAGTATTTT. This sequence encodes CASTTGAYTDTQYF. The chain is made from TRBV19 and TRBJ2-3, and 8 junctional nucleotides match TRBD1. CDR1 and CDR2 were assigned from the germline V gene (reference sequence) as LNHDA and SQIVND. There are 14 amino acids in the CDR3, from cysteine to phenylalanine inclusive. CDR3 DNA only is kept here, 42 bases in frame from base 1. At the junction V is shortened by 7 bases and J by 2 bases; bases outside the gene matches: 5.